A selection of T cell receptor beta chains follows, all from one sample in a study of blood T cell repertoires in COVID-19. Here immunoSEQ multiplex PCR was the method, and the copy in TCRdb shows in-frame clones only, minus some. Counted here are a few hundred thousand clones, about 83% occurring once; the ten biggest clones make up 6% to 7%. What was sequenced was PBMCs or T cells enriched from blood (not recorded which). The receptors come from a woman in her thirties or forties who had recovered from COVID-19. The CDR3 runs from the conserved cysteine through the conserved F or W. D genes are given only for firm matches. A row's size may be missing; if present it is once, few, many or a size class.

D gene	V gene	clone size	J gene	CDR3 DNA	CDR3 protein
TRBD2	TRBV6-5	.	TRBJ2-7	TGTGCCAGCAGTCACACTAGCGGGATAACCCACGAGCAGTACTTC	CASSHTSGITHEQYF
TRBD2	TRBV20-1	.	TRBJ2-7	TGCAGTGGCAGCGGGAGGGCCGAGCAGTACTTC	CSGSGRAEQYF
.	TRBV6-5	.	TRBJ1-4	TGTGCCAGCAGTTACGACAGAAGAAATGAAAAACTGTTTTTT	CASSYDRRNEKLFF
.	TRBV19	.	TRBJ2-7	TGTGCCAGTAGTCCCCACATCGGGACCTACGAGCAGTACTTC	CASSPHIGTYEQYF
.	TRBV18	.	TRBJ2-1	TGTGCCAGCTCGTCCGATGAGCAGTTCTTC	CASSSDEQFF
TRBD2	TRBV7-8	.	TRBJ2-2	TGTGCCAGCAGCCCTAAATTGACTAGCGGGTCGAACACCGGGGAGCTGTTTTTT	CASSPKLTSGSNTGELFF
TRBD1	TRBV27	.	TRBJ2-2	TGTGCCAGCACCAGGACAGGGAGGTGGACCGGGGAGCTGTTTTTT	CASTRTGRWTGELFF
TRBD1	TRBV18	.	TRBJ1-1	TGTGCCAGCTCACGCACAGGGGGCCGGGCTTTCTTT	CASSRTGGRAFF
TRBD1	TRBV2	.	TRBJ1-6	TGTGCCAGCAAGAAAGACAGGGGGCAGTCACCCCTCCACTTT	CASKKDRGQSPLHF
.	TRBV28	few	TRBJ1-5	TGTGCCAGCAGTCCTCCGAGAGGGCCCCAGCATTTT	CASSPPRGPQHF
TRBD1	TRBV11-2	.	TRBJ1-4	TGTGCCAGCAGCTCGTACAGGGGGACTAATGAAAAACTGTTTTTT	CASSSYRGTNEKLFF
.	TRBV12-3/TRBV12-4	.	TRBJ2-7	TGTGCCAGCAGCGAATTCCCAGGGCGCGAGCAGTACTTC	CASSEFPGREQYF
.	TRBV19	.	TRBJ1-4	TGTGCCAGTAGTATGAAGGACAGCCCGAATGAAAAACTGTTTTTT	CASSMKDSPNEKLFF
.	TRBV6-5	.	TRBJ2-7	TGTGCCAGCAGTTACGGGACACCCTACGAGCAGTACTTC	CASSYGTPYEQYF
TRBD2	TRBV3-1/TRBV3-2	.	TRBJ2-1	TGTGCCAGCAGCCCACCGGAGACTAGCGGGAAGAATGAGCAGTTCTTC	CASSPPETSGKNEQFF
.	TRBV4-3	.	TRBJ2-1	TGCGCCAGCAGCCAACAAACCGGGACTTCTAATGAGCAGTTCTTC	CASSQQTGTSNEQFF
TRBD1	TRBV25-1	.	TRBJ2-2	TGTGCCAGCAGTCAGACAGGGGCCGGGGAGCTGTTTTTT	CASSQTGAGELFF
.	TRBV28	.	TRBJ2-2	TGTGCCAGCAGACCCACAGGAGGGATTAACACCGGGGAGCTGTTTTTT	CASRPTGGINTGELFF
.	TRBV12-3/TRBV12-4	few	TRBJ2-7	TGTGCCAGCAGTTCCCGAGGCGAGCAGTACTTC	CASSSRGEQYF
TRBD1	TRBV7-2	.	TRBJ2-7	TGTGCCAGCAGCTTAGGACCGACAGGGCGAAACTACGAGCAGTACTTC	CASSLGPTGRNYEQYF
.	TRBV4-2	.	TRBJ1-2	TGTGCCAGCAGCCGACCTATCGGACAGAAAAACTATGGCTACACCTTC	CASSRPIGQKNYGYTF
TRBD1	TRBV7-3	.	TRBJ2-2	TGTGCCAGCAGCTTAGGGGGACAGGGGGCAGTCGGGGAGCTGTTTTTT	CASSLGGQGAVGELFF